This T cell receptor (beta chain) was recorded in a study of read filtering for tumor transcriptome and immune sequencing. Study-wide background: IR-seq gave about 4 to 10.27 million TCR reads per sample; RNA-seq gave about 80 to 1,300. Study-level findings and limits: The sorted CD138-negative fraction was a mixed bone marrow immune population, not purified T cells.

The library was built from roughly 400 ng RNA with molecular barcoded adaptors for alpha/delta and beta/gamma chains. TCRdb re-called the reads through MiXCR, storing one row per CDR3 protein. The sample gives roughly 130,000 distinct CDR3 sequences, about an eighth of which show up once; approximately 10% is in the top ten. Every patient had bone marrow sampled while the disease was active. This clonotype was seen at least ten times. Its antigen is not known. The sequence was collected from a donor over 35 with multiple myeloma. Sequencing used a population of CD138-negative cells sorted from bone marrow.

Written as DNA, the CDR3 is TGCGCCAGCAGCTTGTTTGGGACGGAATATGGCTACACCTTC. Its translation: CASSLFGTEYGYTF. The chain has TRBV5-1 and TRBJ1-2, with D tentatively TRBD1 (5 bases). This CDR3 is built from 14 residues. CDR1 is SGHRS, CDR2 YFSETQ, per germline. V was pared by 1 base and J by 5 bases, with 12 bases between.